Below, one T cell receptor (beta chain) is given with its context. Germline V gene lookup returns CDR1 LGHNA and CDR2 YNFKEQ. The CDR3 length is 13 residues. Trimming cost V 2 bases and J 6 bases, with 8 bases left between them. The data were obtained in a study of blood T cell repertoires in COVID-19. Study-wide background: Sites in the United States, Italy and Spain provided acute and convalescent COVID-19 samples. The analysed material was cDNA or gDNA that came from T cells, B-cell-depleted T cells, or PBMCs.

Under the authors' procedure: It was from reference gene primer amplification that nucleated cell counts were estimated. Only in-frame clones appear in the TCRdb table, and some are missing; sequencing was by immunoSEQ multiplex PCR. The DNA gave D and trimming, while V, J and clone size come from that table. The data hold 35,000 to 50,000 clones, with around 83% observed a single time. This TCR was recovered from a man aged 60 to 75 with acute or convalescent COVID-19. The chain joins TRBV4-2 to TRBJ2-1, with TRBD2 as a possible D gene (6 bases). Sequencing was performed on peripheral blood. CDR3 nucleotide sequence: TGTGCCAGCAGCCAACCCGGGAGCAATGAGCAGTTCTTC. Its protein is CASSQPGSNEQFF.